The 27 T cell receptor beta chains below were found in one sample sequenced in a study of blood T cell repertoires in COVID-19 (dated by TCRdb to 2018 to 2021). The receptor library was made with the immunoSEQ multiplex PCR assay. TCRdb took this table from immuneACCESS and kept in-frame rearrangements with V and J called. Such tables lack part of the clones; where checked against another copy, unresolved V genes explain under half of the gap, and the rest is unexplained. The sample table records some 320,000 clones; more than 70% of these occur just once. The ten top clones hold approximately 5% of the sample. Sequenced sample: PBMCs or T cells enriched from blood (not recorded which). The receptors were gathered from a young woman who had recovered from COVID-19.

This clone has more than one count but fewer than ten. This chain uses TRBV27 with TRBJ1-5; weak D call: TRBD1 (6 bases). The germline V and J ends were trimmed by 6 bases and 1 base, with 19 bases remaining between them. This CDR3 has 17 residues. Per germline, CDR1 MNHEY and CDR2 SMNVEV (reference sequence). The CDR3 spells CASSPLDRVSSNQPQHF. In DNA form, the CDR3 reads TGTGCCAGCAGCCCCCTGGACAGAGTATCCAGCAATCAGCCCCAGCATTTT.

The CDR3 loop reads CASSLGGLQLAYNSPLHF. The CDR3 DNA is TGTGCCAGCAGCTTGGGCGGCTTACAACTCGCCTATAATTCACCCCTCCACTTT. The genes are TRBV5-5 and TRBJ1-6; D ambiguous. Germline loops: CDR1 SGHKS, CDR2 YYEKEE (reference sequence). The V end lost 0 bases, the J end lost 2 bases, and 15 bases lay between the germline ends. The CDR3 loop spans 18 amino acids. The complete variable domain, with remaining parts taken from reference TRBV5-5 and TRBJ1-6, reads DAGVTQSPTHLIKTRGQQVTLRCSPISGHKSVSWYQQVLGQGPQFIFQYYEKEERGRGNFPDRFSARQFPNYSSELNVNALLLGDSALYLCASSLGGLQLAYNSPLHFGNGTRLTVT.

The rearrangement links TRBV3-1 (or the pseudogene TRBV3-2) to TRBJ1-3, with 9 nucleotides matching TRBD1. The V segment lost 2 bases and the J segment 2 bases; nucleotides outside the gene matches: 4. Germline CDR1 reads LGHDT; CDR2 reads YNNKEL (reference sequence). This CDR3 spans 16 amino acids. The DNA of the CDR3 is TGTGCCAGCAGCCAAAATACAGGGGGCGCTGGAAACACCATATATTTT. This sequence encodes CASSQNTGGAGNTIYF.

This sequence joins TRBV28 and TRBJ2-7, with TRBD2 as a possible D gene (5 bases). V gave up 5 bases and J gave up 2 bases, with 16 bases separating them. This CDR3 has 15 residues. Germline CDR1 and CDR2: MDHEN and SYDVKM. CDR3 coding DNA: TGTGCCAGCAGTGGTACCGGGGATTTGCCCTACGAGCAGTACTTC. Its protein product is CASSGTGDLPYEQYF.

The V gene is TRBV7-9, the J gene TRBJ2-7; 10 nucleotides agree with TRBD1. The V and J ends lost 2 bases and 0 bases, in that order; junction bases with no gene match: 10. The CDR3 is 18 residues long. In germline, CDR1 is SEHNR, CDR2 FQNEAQ (reference sequence). CDR3 protein: CASSLSLGTGDSSYEQYF. The CDR3 DNA reads as TGTGCCAGCAGCTTATCGCTCGGGACAGGGGACAGCTCCTACGAGCAGTACTTC.

The rearrangement joins TRBV7-9 to TRBJ1-1, with unresolved D. CDR3 size: 15 residues. Trimming took 1 base from V and 0 from J, leaving 9 bases between them. Germline V lookup: CDR1 SEHNR, CDR2 FQNEAQ (reference sequence). The CDR3 region is CASSLVGLLNTEAFF. As DNA, the CDR3 is TGTGCCAGCAGCTTAGTTGGACTTTTGAACACTGAAGCTTTCTTT.

The chain recombines TRBV29-1 with TRBJ1-1; the match to TRBD1 covers 8 bases. J lost 0 bases, V lost 2 bases, and 2 bases had no gene match. Germline V gene data show CDR1 as SQVTM and CDR2 as ANQGSEA. The CDR3 is made up of 14 amino acids. The CDR3 DNA reads TGCAGCGTTGAAAGGACAGGGATGAACACTGAAGCTTTCTTT. Residues: CSVERTGMNTEAFF. Combining the CDR3 with reference TRBV29-1 and TRBJ1-1 gives the whole variable domain SAVISQKPSRDICQRGTSLTIQCQVDSQVTMMFWYRQQPGQSLTLIATANQGSEATYESGFVIDKFPISRPNLTFSTLTVSNMSPEDSSIYLCSVERTGMNTEAFFGQGTRLTVV.

V is TRBV19 and J is TRBJ2-2; perhaps TRBD1 as D (5 bases). Trimming shortened V by 2 bases and J by 4 bases, and 11 bases separated the two germline ends. This CDR3 is built from 15 residues. Per the germline V gene, CDR1 is LNHDA and CDR2 is SQIVND (reference sequence). For the CDR3, the DNA is TGTGCCAGTAGTATAAGCCCAGGGTCCACCGGGGAGCTGTTTTTT. Translating gives CASSISPGSTGELFF.

The chain carries TRBV2 and TRBJ1-1; the D gene is possibly TRBD1 (6 bases). The germline V gene has CDR1 SNHLY and CDR2 FYNNEI. Trimming took 6 bases from V and 3 from J, leaving 11 bases between them. CDR3 length: 13 amino acids. The CDR3 sequence: CASRDTGYTEAFF. The CDR3 nucleotides read TGTGCCAGCAGGGATACAGGGTACACTGAAGCTTTCTTT. Using reference TRBV2 and TRBJ1-1 for the parts outside the CDR3, the full variable domain is EPEVTQTPSHQVTQMGQEVILRCVPISNHLYFYWYRQILGQKVEFLVSFYNNEISEKSEIFDDQFSVERPDGSNFTLKIRSTKLEDSAMYFCASRDTGYTEAFFGQGTRLTVV.

This rearrangement joins TRBV5-4 to TRBJ2-3; D might be TRBD2 (6 bases). V dropped 0 bases and J dropped 3 bases, with 17 bases sitting between them. The CDR3 has 17 amino acids. Germline V CDR1 and CDR2: SGHNT, YYREEE (reference sequence). The CDR3 nucleotides are TGTGCCAGCAGCTTGGCCCCCCGGTTCGGGAGAACAGATACGCAGTATTTT. Amino acids: CASSLAPRFGRTDTQYF.

The V and J genes are TRBV6-5 and TRBJ2-3; D gene unclear. CDR3 size: 15 residues. The ends were cut back, 4 bases at V and 0 bases at J, with 11 bases in the middle. Germline-derived CDR1 and CDR2 are MNHEY and SVGAGI. CDR3 nucleotides: TGTGCCAGCAGTTTGGGCTACATTAGCACAGATACGCAGTATTTT. Protein: CASSLGYISTDTQYF.

This rearrangement joins TRBV5-6 to TRBJ2-7, with TRBD2 matching over 7 bases. This CDR3 contains 18 residues. CDR1 is SGHDT and CDR2 is YYEEEE in the germline V gene. The V gene end was trimmed by 0 bases and the J gene end by 7 bases; junction bases not matched to a gene: 19. CDR3 nucleotides: TGTGCCAGCAGCTTGGCCGCAGGGCTCGGGGGGTCCTACGTTGAGCAGTACTTC. Protein product: CASSLAAGLGGSYVEQYF. The full variable domain, with the rest looked up from reference TRBV5-6 and TRBJ2-7, is DAGVTQSPTHLIKTRGQQVTLRCSPKSGHDTVSWYQQALGQGPQFIFQYYEEEERQRGNFPDRFSGHQFPNYSSELNVNALLLGDSALYLCASSLAAGLGGSYVEQYFGPGTRLTVT.

Only one count was recorded for this clone. The chain links TRBV5-1 to TRBJ2-5; a weak D match, TRBD2 (6 bases). The CDR3 sequence is 15 residues long. In germline, CDR1 is SGHRS, CDR2 YFSETQ. V gave up 2 bases and J gave up 2 bases, with 13 bases separating them. CDR3 nucleotide sequence: TGCGCCAGCAGCTTACTAACGGGAGCACAAGAGACCCAGTACTTC. This codes for CASSLLTGAQETQYF.

The V and J genes are TRBV7-2 and TRBJ1-4, with TRBD1 as a possible D gene (6 bases). Germline CDR1 reads SGHTA; CDR2 reads FQGNSA. The CDR3 is made up of 16 amino acids. Trimming cost V 4 bases and J 2 bases, with 14 bases left between them. CDR3 nucleotide sequence: TGTGCCAGCAGCTCAGGGGTCGGGACCACTAATGAAAAACTGTTTTTT. Protein sequence: CASSSGVGTTNEKLFF.

V and J are TRBV6-5 and TRBJ2-1; D is unclear. The CDR3 length is 13 residues. Trimming took off 6 bases at V and 6 bases at J, with 12 bases between the two ends. Germline CDR1 is MNHEY and CDR2 is SVGAGI. CDR3 region: CASRNVYTNEQFF. Here the CDR3 DNA reads TGTGCCAGCAGGAACGTCTATACCAATGAGCAGTTCTTC.

This clone was recorded once. The J gene is TRBJ1-4, the V gene TRBV27, with D perhaps matching TRBD1 (6 bases). V was shortened by 7 bases and J by 0 bases, with 15 bases between the two germline ends. The CDR3 is 16 residues long. Germline loops: CDR1 MNHEY, CDR2 SMNVEV (reference sequence). The CDR3 DNA reads as TGTGCCAGCACCCCCGAACAGGGAGCAACTAATGAAAAACTGTTTTTT. Translating gives CASTPEQGATNEKLFF.

The V and J genes are TRBV7-2 and TRBJ1-6, with D hard to call. The germline gives CDR1 SGHTA, CDR2 FQGNSA. The CDR3 loop spans 14 amino acids. V dropped 1 base and J dropped 8 bases, with 9 bases sitting between them. The CDR3 reads CASSLGRVYSPLHF. DNA of the CDR3: TGTGCCAGCAGCTTAGGGAGGGTTTATTCACCCCTCCACTTT. Full variable domain (rest looked up from reference TRBV7-2 and TRBJ1-6): GAGVSQSPSNKVTEKGKDVELRCDPISGHTALYWYRQSLGQGLEFLIYFQGNSAPDKSGLPSDRFSAERTGGSVSTLTIQRTQQEDSAVYLCASSLGRVYSPLHFGNGTRLTVT.

The chain links TRBV10-2 to TRBJ2-1; 9 nucleotides agree with TRBD2. This CDR3 is built from 14 residues. The J segment lost 8 bases and the V segment lost 4 bases, leaving 6 bases of the junction unmatched. Germline-derived CDR1 and CDR2 are WSHSY and SAAADI. The DNA of the CDR3 is TGCGCCAGCAGTGTAGGCGGGGGGGCCCATGAGCAGTTCTTC. Translation gives CASSVGGGAHEQFF.

This clone turned up a few times. This rearrangement joins TRBV5-1 to TRBJ2-7; a possible D gene is TRBD1 (6 bases). The germline gives CDR1 SGHRS, CDR2 YFSETQ. V was pared by 0 bases and J by 6 bases, with 13 bases between. This CDR3 has 14 amino acids. The CDR3 DNA reads TGCGCCAGCAGCTTGGGCAGGGGTACTGGCGAGCAGTACTTC. It codes for CASSLGRGTGEQYF.

The V and J genes are TRBV14 and TRBJ1-2; 7 nucleotides align to TRBD1. J gave up 0 bases and V 1 base, and 2 bases lay outside the gene matches. The germline V gene encodes CDR1 SGHDN and CDR2 FVKESK. The CDR3 is made up of 15 amino acids. The DNA for the CDR3 is TGTGCCAGCAGCCAAGTGGGACAGTCTAACTATGGCTACACCTTC. Protein: CASSQVGQSNYGYTF.

This chain links TRBV10-3 with TRBJ1-2; 7 nucleotides line up with TRBD1. Germline lookup yields CDR1 ENHRY and CDR2 SYGVKD. The trim removed 0 bases at V and 12 bases at J, leaving 10 bases unmatched. This CDR3 region has 14 residues. CDR3: CAISESLQGSGNTF. The DNA of the CDR3 is TGTGCCATCAGTGAGTCGCTACAGGGGAGTGGAAACACCTTC.

This clone was seen once. The chain carries TRBV6-5 and TRBJ2-1; weak D call: TRBD2 (6 bases). In germline, CDR1 is MNHEY, CDR2 SVGAGI. The V gene lost 7 bases and the J gene lost 9 bases, with 19 bases spanning the gap. The CDR3 totals 14 residues. The CDR3 region is CASTLPGEAGEQFF. The CDR3 nucleotides are TGTGCCAGCACACTTCCCGGGGAGGCGGGTGAGCAGTTCTTC.

On this clone itself: The same CDR3 also results from other DNA sequences found in this sample. CDR3 nucleotides: TGTGCCAGCAGTGAGGGGAGAGGGACTGAAGCTTTCTTT. Residues: CASSEGRGTEAFF. The chain combines TRBV2 with TRBJ1-1; no reliable D call. Between the trimmed V and J ends, which lost 3 bases and 5 bases, there was a span of 10 bases. There are 13 residues in the CDR3. Germline loops: CDR1 SNHLY, CDR2 FYNNEI.

The V call is TRBV29-1, the J call TRBJ1-2; the D gene is possibly TRBD1 (5 bases). The CDR3 covers 14 residues. Germline V lookup: CDR1 SQVTM, CDR2 ANQGSEA. V gave up 7 bases and J gave up 4 bases, with 19 bases separating them. CDR3 bases: TGCAGCGCCGGGGGAAGGGCCTCGGGCTATGGCTACACCTTC. Translating it yields CSAGGRASGYGYTF.

The chain has TRBV6-1 and TRBJ1-5, with D tentatively TRBD1 (6 bases). CDR1 and CDR2 (germline): MNHNS, SASEGT. Deletions cut 2 bases from V and 5 bases from J, with 7 bases between. The CDR3 runs 13 residues. CDR3 loop: CASSENRDQPQHF. CDR3 DNA: TGTGCCAGCAGTGAAAACAGGGATCAGCCCCAGCATTTT.

The chain has TRBV7-9 and TRBJ1-6, with 7 bases aligning to TRBD1. The J segment lost 0 bases and the V segment lost 7 bases, leaving 15 bases of the junction unmatched. CDR3 size: 19 residues. Germline V gives CDR1 SEHNR, CDR2 FQNEAQ (reference sequence). CDR3 in amino acids: CASTKTFGQATSYNSPLHF. CDR3 DNA: TGTGCCAGCACCAAAACATTCGGACAGGCGACCTCCTATAATTCACCCCTCCACTTT.

In its sample, this clone was seen once. CDR3 DNA sequence: TGTGCCACCAGTGATCCGACAGAAAAGCCGAGGATTGGCACAGATACGCAGTATTTT. This translates into CATSDPTEKPRIGTDTQYF. The chain links TRBV24-1 to TRBJ2-3; weak D call: TRBD1 (5 bases). The CDR3 runs to 19 residues. Trimming shortened V by 3 bases and J by 1 base, and 22 bases separated the two germline ends. CDR1 and CDR2 (germline): KGHDR, SFDVKD.